The next 21 T cell receptor beta chains were all read from a single sample in a study of a mutant IDH1 vaccine in newly diagnosed glioma. The repertoire was sequenced with immunoSEQ multiplex PCR; TCRdb's copy has only in-frame clones and lacks some. Found here are 55,000 to 70,000 clones, around 85% of them singletons; the top ten hold about 3%. Indicated time point: baseline, week 1 (first vaccination visit). The sample's treatment: pre-vaccination baseline after standard-of-care therapy. The sequencing used PBMCs, collected from a glioma patient treated with radiotherapy, temozolomide or both. The receptor source for this set is a man aged 25-40 years with glioma.

The chain combines TRBV6-1 with TRBJ1-1; D is undetermined. The length of the CDR3 is 13 residues. Germline CDR1 is MNHNS and CDR2 is SASEGT. V lost 3 bases to trimming and J lost 3 bases, with 8 bases between them. The CDR3 loop reads CASSDVEYTEAFF. In nucleotides, the CDR3 is TGTGCCAGCAGTGATGTTGAGTACACTGAAGCTTTCTTT.

This clone appeared a single time. This rearrangement joins TRBV6-5 to TRBJ2-1; a weak D match, TRBD1 (5 bases). The CDR3 spans 15 residues. In germline, CDR1 is MNHEY, CDR2 SVGAGI. The V end lost 5 bases, the J end lost 0 bases, and 11 bases lay between the germline ends. The CDR3 coding sequence is TGTGCCAGCAGTCTAAGACAGAGCTCCTACAATGAGCAGTTCTTC. This codes for CASSLRQSSYNEQFF.

This rearrangement joins TRBV5-8 to TRBJ2-1; D might be TRBD2 (6 bases). The CDR3 runs to 17 residues. Between the trimmed V and J ends, which lost 0 bases and 1 base, there was a span of 14 bases. CDR1 is SGHTS and CDR2 is YDEGEE in the germline V gene. The CDR3 protein is CASSLGRVRGSYNEQFF. The CDR3 DNA sequence: TGTGCCAGCAGCTTGGGACGGGTGCGGGGTTCCTACAATGAGCAGTTCTTC. Variable domain in full (rest from reference TRBV5-8 and TRBJ2-1): EAGVTQSPTHLIKTRGQQATLRCSPISGHTSVYWYQQALGLGLQFLLWYDEGEERNRGNFPPRFSGRQFPNYSSELNVNALELEDSALYLCASSLGRVRGSYNEQFFGPGTRLTVL.

The chain uses TRBV18 and TRBJ2-7; 7 bases match TRBD1. The germline gives CDR1 KGHSH, CDR2 LQKENI. V trimming: 5 bases; J trimming: 2 bases; junction bases outside the gene matches: 6. This CDR3 comprises 14 residues. The CDR3 region is CASSGERGPYEQYF. Written as DNA, the CDR3 is TGTGCCAGCTCAGGAGAGAGGGGGCCCTACGAGCAGTACTTC.

The gene calls are TRBV30 and TRBJ1-2; possibly TRBD1 for D (5 bases). Trimming took off 8 bases at V and 6 bases at J, with 13 bases between the two ends. The CDR3 extends over 11 amino acids. Germline loops: CDR1 GTSNPN, CDR2 SVGIG (reference sequence). CDR3 DNA sequence: TGTGCCCAGGGCGCTCGGGATGGCTACACCTTC. Residues: CAQGARDGYTF.

The CDR3 here is CASSSIAGSSYEQYF. The CDR3 DNA sequence: TGTGCCAGCAGCTCAATAGCGGGAAGCTCCTACGAGCAGTACTTC. The chain recombines TRBV11-2 with TRBJ2-7, with 8 bases aligning to TRBD2. This CDR3 contains 15 residues. CDR1 SGHAT and CDR2 FQNNGV come from the germline V gene. V lost 4 bases, J lost 0 bases, and 5 bases stayed unmatched.

The chain combines TRBV7-8 with TRBJ1-1; tentatively, D is TRBD1 (6 bases). Trimming took 7 bases from V and 4 from J, leaving 13 bases between them. CDR1 is SGHVS and CDR2 is FQNEAQ in the germline V gene. CDR3 length: 13 residues. CDR3 DNA sequence: TGTGCCAGCACCCCTCGGGGGGCCACTGAAGCTTTCTTT. Amino acids: CASTPRGATEAFF. Full variable domain (remainder filled in from reference TRBV7-8 and TRBJ1-1): GAGVSQSPRYKVAKRGQDVALRCDPISGHVSLFWYQQALGQGPEFLTYFQNEAQLDKSGLPSDRFFAERPEGSVSTLKIQRTQQEDSAVYLCASTPRGATEAFFGQGTRLTVV.

V usage is TRBV20-1 and J usage is TRBJ1-1, with D unclear. Per germline, CDR1 DFQATT and CDR2 SNEGSKA (reference sequence). CDR3 length: 11 amino acids. CDR3 DNA sequence: TGCAGCCCAAAGGAAAACACTGAAGCTTTCTTT. It specifies CSPKENTEAFF.

The rearrangement uses TRBV9 and TRBJ1-2; weak D call: TRBD1 (5 bases). The CDR3 is 15 residues long. Trimming stripped 10 bases from V and 2 bases from J, with 21 bases between. The germline V gene has CDR1 SGDLS and CDR2 YYNGEE. CDR3 residues: CAGQPRAGKNYGYTF. CDR3 coding DNA: TGTGCCGGACAACCCAGGGCAGGCAAAAACTATGGCTACACCTTC.

The V call is TRBV6-5, the J call TRBJ1-1; D not certain. The CDR3 covers 13 residues. V was trimmed by 7 bases and J by 0 bases, leaving 9 bases between them. The germline V gene has CDR1 MNHEY and CDR2 SVGAGI. The CDR3 here is CASKLAMNTEAFF. Here the CDR3 DNA reads TGTGCCAGCAAACTCGCCATGAACACTGAAGCTTTCTTT.

The J gene is TRBJ2-7, the V gene TRBV14; maybe TRBD2 (6 bases). Per germline, CDR1 SGHDN and CDR2 FVKESK. V lost 1 base and J 4 bases, leaving 20 bases between the germline ends. The CDR3 is made up of 17 amino acids. The CDR3 protein is CASSQVGGARFNYEQYF. The DNA of the CDR3 is TGTGCCAGCAGCCAAGTCGGAGGGGCCCGCTTCAATTACGAGCAGTACTTC. The whole variable domain, filled in from reference TRBV14 and TRBJ2-7, reads EAGVTQFPSHSVIEKGQTVTLRCDPISGHDNLYWYRRVMGKEIKFLLHFVKESKQDESGMPNNRFLAERTGGTYSTLKVQPAELEDSGVYFCASSQVGGARFNYEQYFGPGTRLTVT.

V and J are TRBV7-8 and TRBJ2-1; TRBD1 might be the D (6 bases). The CDR3 loop spans 15 amino acids. Germline CDR1 reads SGHVS; CDR2 reads FQNEAQ. V was cut by 1 base and J by 8 bases, with 15 bases left in between. This CDR3 is CASSLVGQRFDEQFF. CDR3 sequence (DNA): TGTGCCAGCAGCTTAGTAGGACAGAGATTCGATGAGCAGTTCTTC.

The rearrangement uses TRBV19 and TRBJ1-2; D is unresolved. Germline CDR1 LNHDA, CDR2 SQIVND (reference sequence). CDR3 length: 12 residues. Trimming pared 7 bases from V and 9 bases from J, leaving 15 bases between. The CDR3 loop is CASNDVGRSYTF. The CDR3 nucleotides read TGTGCCAGTAACGACGTGGGAAGGAGCTACACCTTC.

This chain connects TRBV5-1 to TRBJ2-2; 10 bases agree with TRBD1. Germline V gene data show CDR1 as SGHRS and CDR2 as YFSETQ. The length of the CDR3 is 15 residues. V shed 4 bases and J 5 bases; nucleotides not matched to a gene: 5. This chain's CDR3 is CASSPDRGLTGELFF. The CDR3 DNA reads TGCGCCAGCAGCCCAGACAGGGGGCTTACCGGGGAGCTGTTTTTT.

The gene calls are TRBV19 and TRBJ2-3; weak D call: TRBD1 (6 bases). This CDR3 contains 14 residues. Trimming left V 3 bases short and J 6 bases short, with 13 bases between. The germline gives CDR1 LNHDA, CDR2 SQIVND (reference sequence). As DNA, the CDR3 is TGTGCCAGTAGTATTCAGGGGAGCTACGATACGCAGTATTTT. This codes for CASSIQGSYDTQYF. The whole variable domain, filled in from reference TRBV19 and TRBJ2-3, reads DGGITQSPKYLFRKEGQNVTLSCEQNLNHDAMYWYRQDPGQGLRLIYYSQIVNDFQKGDIAEGYSVSREKKESFPLTVTSAQKNPTAFYLCASSIQGSYDTQYFGPGTRLTVL.

The genes are TRBV7-9 and TRBJ1-5; D possibly corresponds to TRBD1 (6 bases). Germline CDR1 reads SEHNR; CDR2 reads FQNEAQ (reference sequence). The CDR3 extends over 14 amino acids. V lost 5 bases to trimming and J lost 5 bases, with 13 bases between them. CDR3 residues: CASSQGGGHQPQHF. DNA for the CDR3: TGTGCCAGCAGCCAAGGGGGGGGGCATCAGCCCCAGCATTTT.

The V call is TRBV30, the J call TRBJ1-2, with 8 bases that match TRBD1. Germline trimming cut 5 bases from V and 0 bases from J; bases unmatched to any gene: 2. Per germline, CDR1 GTSNPN and CDR2 SVGIG (reference sequence). The CDR3 consists of 13 residues. CDR3: CAWQGATNYGYTF. DNA for the CDR3: TGTGCCTGGCAGGGGGCGACTAACTATGGCTACACCTTC.

The chain carries TRBV6-1 and TRBJ1-2, with 12 bases that match TRBD1. V lost 6 bases and J lost 9; bases outside the gene matches: 8. CDR3 length: 14 amino acids. CDR1 and CDR2 from the germline V gene are MNHNS and SASEGT. CDR3 coding DNA: TGTGCCAGCAGGACGACGGGACAGGGGGCAAGCTACACCTTC. It codes for CASRTTGQGASYTF.

The chain recombines TRBV5-1 with TRBJ1-2; 7 positions agree with TRBD1. From germline, CDR1 is SGHRS and CDR2 YFSETQ. The CDR3 extends over 12 amino acids. V lost 8 bases to trimming and J lost 1 base; unmatched junction nucleotides: 2. As DNA, the CDR3 is TGCGCCAGTGGGACAGTTAACTATGGCTACACCTTC. It translates to CASGTVNYGYTF.

This clone appeared a few times. CDR3 loop: CASSSWAVQETQYF. DNA of the CDR3: TGTGCCAGCAGCTCATGGGCAGTCCAAGAGACCCAGTACTTC. This rearrangement joins TRBV5-5 to TRBJ2-5; no clear D. Germline V gene sequence: CDR1 SGHKS, CDR2 YYEKEE (reference sequence). The CDR3 has 14 amino acids. The V end lost 3 bases, the J end lost 1 base, and 10 bases lay between the germline ends. Variable domain in full (rest from reference TRBV5-5 and TRBJ2-5): DAGVTQSPTHLIKTRGQQVTLRCSPISGHKSVSWYQQVLGQGPQFIFQYYEKEERGRGNFPDRFSARQFPNYSSELNVNALLLGDSALYLCASSSWAVQETQYFGPGTRLLVL.

The rearrangement uses TRBV28 and TRBJ1-5; D gene ambiguous. CDR1 and CDR2 from the germline V gene are MDHEN and SYDVKM. Trimming removed 10 bases from V and 3 bases from J, with 13 bases in between. The CDR3 has 13 residues. As DNA, the CDR3 is TGTGCCATTAAGGAGGGTAACAATCAGCCCCAGCATTTT. Translated, it gives CAIKEGNNQPQHF.